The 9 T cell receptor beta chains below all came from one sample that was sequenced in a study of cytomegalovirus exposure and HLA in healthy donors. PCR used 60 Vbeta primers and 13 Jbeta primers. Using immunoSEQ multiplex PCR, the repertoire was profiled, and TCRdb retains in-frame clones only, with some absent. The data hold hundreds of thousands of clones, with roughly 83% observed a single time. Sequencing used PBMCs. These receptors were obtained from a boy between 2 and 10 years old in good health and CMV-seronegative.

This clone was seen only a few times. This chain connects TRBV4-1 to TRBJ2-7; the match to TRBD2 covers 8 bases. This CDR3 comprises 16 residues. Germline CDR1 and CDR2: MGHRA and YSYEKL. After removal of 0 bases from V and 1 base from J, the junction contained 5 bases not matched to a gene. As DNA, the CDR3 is TGCGCCAGCAGCCAAGACGCCCGGGGGGGATCCTACGAGCAGTACTTC. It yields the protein CASSQDARGGSYEQYF.

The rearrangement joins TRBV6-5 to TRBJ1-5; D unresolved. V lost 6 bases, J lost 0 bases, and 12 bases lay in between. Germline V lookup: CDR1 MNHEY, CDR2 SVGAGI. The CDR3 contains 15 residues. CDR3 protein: CASRLDIYSNQPQHF. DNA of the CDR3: TGTGCCAGCAGACTCGACATTTATAGCAATCAGCCCCAGCATTTT.

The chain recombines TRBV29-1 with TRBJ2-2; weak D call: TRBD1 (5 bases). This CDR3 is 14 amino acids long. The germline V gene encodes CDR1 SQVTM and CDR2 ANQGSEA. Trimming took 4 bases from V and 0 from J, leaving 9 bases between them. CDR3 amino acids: CSVVPRANTGELFF. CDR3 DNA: TGCAGCGTTGTTCCCAGGGCGAACACCGGGGAGCTGTTTTTT.

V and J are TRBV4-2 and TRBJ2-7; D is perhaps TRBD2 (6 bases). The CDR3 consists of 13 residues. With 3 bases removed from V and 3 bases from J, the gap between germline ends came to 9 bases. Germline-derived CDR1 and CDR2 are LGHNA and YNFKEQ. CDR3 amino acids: CASSQSSDYEQYF. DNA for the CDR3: TGTGCCAGCAGCCAGTCTAGCGACTACGAGCAGTACTTC.

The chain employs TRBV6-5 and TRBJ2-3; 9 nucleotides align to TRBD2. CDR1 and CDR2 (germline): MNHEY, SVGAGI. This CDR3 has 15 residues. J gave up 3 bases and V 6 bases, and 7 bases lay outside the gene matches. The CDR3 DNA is TGTGCCAGCAGCATAGCGGGAGCGGGAACAGATACGCAGTATTTT. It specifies CASSIAGAGTDTQYF.

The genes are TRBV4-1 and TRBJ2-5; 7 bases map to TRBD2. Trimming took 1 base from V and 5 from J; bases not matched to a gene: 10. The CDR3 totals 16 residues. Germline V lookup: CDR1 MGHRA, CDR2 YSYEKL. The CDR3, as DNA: TGCGCCAGCAGCCAAGTTCAGCAGGGAGGGAGTGAGACCCAGTACTTC. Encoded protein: CASSQVQQGGSETQYF.

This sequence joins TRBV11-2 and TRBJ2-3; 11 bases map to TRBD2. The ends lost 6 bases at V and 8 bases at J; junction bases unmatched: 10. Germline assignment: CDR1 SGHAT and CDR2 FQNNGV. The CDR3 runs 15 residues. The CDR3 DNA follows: TGTGCCAGCAGTATTTCGGGACTAGCGGTGCGTACGCAGTATTTT. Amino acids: CASSISGLAVRTQYF. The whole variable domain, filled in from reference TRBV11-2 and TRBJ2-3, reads EAGVAQSPRYKIIEKRQSVAFWCNPISGHATLYWYQQILGQGPKLLIQFQNNGVVDDSQLPKDRFSAERLKGVDSTLKIQPAKLEDSAVYLCASSISGLAVRTQYFGPGTRLTVL.

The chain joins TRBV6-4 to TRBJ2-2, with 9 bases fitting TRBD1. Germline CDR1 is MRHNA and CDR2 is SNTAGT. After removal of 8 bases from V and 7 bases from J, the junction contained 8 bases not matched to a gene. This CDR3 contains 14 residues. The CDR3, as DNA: TGTGCCAGCGGGACAGGGAGGTTCGGCGGGGAGCTGTTTTTT. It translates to CASGTGRFGGELFF.

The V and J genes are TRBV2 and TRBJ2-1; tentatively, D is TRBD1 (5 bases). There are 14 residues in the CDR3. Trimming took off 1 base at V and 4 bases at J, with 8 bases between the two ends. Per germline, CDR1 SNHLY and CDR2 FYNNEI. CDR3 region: CASSEEGSYNEQFF. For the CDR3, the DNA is TGTGCCAGCAGTGAAGAGGGGTCTTACAATGAGCAGTTCTTC.